This entry lists 18 T cell receptor beta chains sequenced from one sample in a study of blood T cell repertoires in COVID-19. Sequenced by immunoSEQ multiplex PCR; TCRdb stores in-frame clones only, minus some. This sample has 50,000 to 65,000 clones; roughly 80% occur once, and the top ten carry 5.5% to 7%. The source material was peripheral blood. These receptors were obtained from a woman in her forties or fifties with active or convalescent COVID-19.

CDR3 nucleotides: TGTGCCAGCAGACAGGGGGCCCATCAGCCCCAGCATTTT. This encodes CASRQGAHQPQHF. V gene TRBV3-1 (or the pseudogene TRBV3-2) combines with J gene TRBJ1-5; 9 bases match TRBD1. The CDR3 extends over 13 amino acids. Germline lookup yields CDR1 LGHDT and CDR2 YNNKEL (reference sequence). V shed 6 bases, J shed 5 bases, and the junction held 2 bases outside the gene matches.

V gene TRBV6-2 or TRBV6-3 combines with J gene TRBJ2-1; TRBD1 agrees at 7 bases. Germline assignment: CDR1 MNHEY and CDR2 SVGEGT. V shed 6 bases, J shed 6 bases, and the junction held 11 bases outside the gene matches. CDR3 length: 15 residues. Written as DNA, the CDR3 is TGTGCCAGCAGCCCCTTCAGGGGGAGTTTCAATGAGCAGTTCTTC. Translating it yields CASSPFRGSFNEQFF.

This rearrangement joins TRBV2 to TRBJ2-7; 14 bases are a match to TRBD2. Germline trimming cut 4 bases from V and 6 bases from J; bases unmatched to any gene: 2. The V gene's germline CDR1 is SNHLY and CDR2 FYNNEI. The CDR3 contains 14 residues. The CDR3 sequence: CASSGLAGGAEQYF. In DNA form, the CDR3 reads TGTGCCAGCAGTGGACTAGCGGGAGGGGCCGAGCAGTACTTC.

The chain uses TRBV29-1 and TRBJ1-1; D may be TRBD1 (5 bases). Looked up from germline, CDR1 is SQVTM and CDR2 is ANQGSEA. Trimming pared 7 bases from V and 3 bases from J, leaving 15 bases between. This CDR3 is built from 13 residues. The CDR3 region is CSGAQGSDTEAFF. For the CDR3, the DNA is TGCAGCGGGGCTCAGGGCTCGGACACTGAAGCTTTCTTT.

V and J are TRBV19 and TRBJ1-3, with D perhaps matching TRBD1 (5 bases). CDR1 and CDR2 (germline): LNHDA, SQIVND (reference sequence). The V end was cut by 5 bases, the J end by 0 bases, with 11 bases between. The CDR3 loop spans 15 amino acids. This chain's CDR3 is CASSPDRSSGNTIYF. CDR3 DNA sequence: TGTGCCAGTAGTCCAGACAGAAGCTCTGGAAACACCATATATTTT.

This clone was seen once. The rearrangement joins TRBV6-5 to TRBJ2-1; TRBD2 might be the D (6 bases). The CDR3 has 16 amino acids. Trimming shortened V by 0 bases and J by 1 base, and 10 bases separated the two germline ends. CDR1 and CDR2 (germline): MNHEY, SVGAGI. CDR3 DNA: TGTGCCAGCAGTTACTCGTGGGGGAGGTCCTACAATGAGCAGTTCTTC. It translates to CASSYSWGRSYNEQFF.

The chain recombines TRBV7-2 with TRBJ2-7; 10 bases fit TRBD1. V lost 6 bases and J lost 3; bases outside the gene matches: 8. CDR3 size: 15 residues. Germline CDR1 SGHTA, CDR2 FQGNSA. The DNA of the CDR3 is TGTGCCAGCAGTTATGAGGGACAGGGGATCTACGAGCAGTACTTC. As protein: CASSYEGQGIYEQYF. Supplemented by reference TRBV7-2 and TRBJ2-7, the full variable domain reads GAGVSQSPSNKVTEKGKDVELRCDPISGHTALYWYRQSLGQGLEFLIYFQGNSAPDKSGLPSDRFSAERTGGSVSTLTIQRTQQEDSAVYLCASSYEGQGIYEQYFGPGTRLTVT.

This clone appeared once. The chain uses TRBV4-3 and TRBJ1-2; TRBD1 matches at 7 bases. Germline V gene data show CDR1 as LGHNA and CDR2 as YSLEER. This CDR3 comprises 15 residues. Trimming took 0 bases from V and 2 from J; bases not matched to a gene: 3. CDR3 sequence (DNA): TGCGCCAGCAGCCAAGAGGTGGGACAGAACTATGGCTACACCTTC. Its protein product is CASSQEVGQNYGYTF.

The chain links TRBV5-1 to TRBJ2-5; 10 bases are a match to TRBD1. Germline loops: CDR1 SGHRS, CDR2 YFSETQ. V shed 4 bases and J 1 base; nucleotides not matched to a gene: 7. CDR3 length: 16 residues. The CDR3 nucleotides read TGCGCCAGCAGCCTGACAGGGGGCGACGGCCAAGAGACCCAGTACTTC. Amino acids: CASSLTGGDGQETQYF.

In its sample, this clone was seen a few times. The chain carries TRBV27 and TRBJ2-2; D is perhaps TRBD2 (5 bases). CDR1 is MNHEY and CDR2 is SMNVEV in the germline V gene (reference sequence). This CDR3 comprises 16 residues. V lost 1 base, J lost 2 bases, and 11 bases lay in between. The CDR3, as DNA: TGTGCCAGCAGTTTATGGAGTAGCGCAAACACCGGGGAGCTGTTTTTT. Encoded protein: CASSLWSSANTGELFF.

The V gene is TRBV25-1, the J gene TRBJ1-1; D is possibly TRBD1 (6 bases). The length of the CDR3 is 14 residues. Germline CDR1 is MGHDK and CDR2 is SYGVNS. Between the trimmed V and J ends, which lost 8 bases and 4 bases, there was a span of 17 bases. CDR3 DNA: TGTGCCAGCCGACTGCAGGGGAGTTTCACTGAAGCTTTCTTT. Translation gives CASRLQGSFTEAFF.

The chain has TRBV5-5 and TRBJ2-1; 9 bases are shared with TRBD1. Germline V CDR1 and CDR2: SGHKS, YYEKEE (reference sequence). The V segment lost 4 bases and the J segment 2 bases; nucleotides outside the gene matches: 16. The CDR3 is 19 amino acids. The CDR3 sequence: CASSRRGGTGSGPYNEQFF. DNA for the CDR3: TGTGCCAGCAGCCGGCGAGGCGGGACAGGGTCCGGCCCCTACAATGAGCAGTTCTTC.

This rearrangement joins TRBV2 to TRBJ2-5; D is unresolved. The germline V gene has CDR1 SNHLY and CDR2 FYNNEI. This CDR3 region has 14 residues. The V end lost 1 base, the J end lost 0 bases, and 6 bases lay between the germline ends. The CDR3 region has the DNA TGTGCCAGCAGTGAAGACAGATACCAAGAGACCCAGTACTTC. Its translation: CASSEDRYQETQYF.

CDR3 amino acids: CASRWTGGNQPQHF. The CDR3, as DNA: TGTGCCAGCAGGTGGACAGGGGGAAATCAGCCCCAGCATTTT. The rearrangement uses TRBV28 and TRBJ1-5, with 10 nucleotides matching TRBD1. Looked up from germline, CDR1 is MDHEN and CDR2 is SYDVKM. V shed 6 bases, J shed 4 bases, and the junction held 3 bases outside the gene matches. The CDR3 has 14 residues.

V is TRBV23-1 and J is TRBJ1-2, with D tentatively TRBD1 (5 bases). TRBV23-1 is known as an ORF, though its function is uncertain. The V and J ends lost 6 bases and 5 bases respectively, with 10 bases between them. The CDR3 consists of 12 residues. The CDR3 protein is CASRRREYGYTF. Here the CDR3 DNA reads TGCGCCAGCAGACGCAGGGAATATGGCTACACCTTC.

Only a few counts were recorded for this clone. This rearrangement joins TRBV5-6 to TRBJ2-7; 7 positions agree with TRBD1. This CDR3 has 15 residues. J gave up 6 bases and V 1 base, and 10 bases lay outside the gene matches. Germline assignment: CDR1 SGHDT and CDR2 YYEEEE. CDR3 bases: TGTGCCAGCAGCTTGACAGGGGTTGTAAGTTTCGAGCAGTACTTC. Protein: CASSLTGVVSFEQYF.

This clone was detected once. The CDR3 is CATSDIAGPYNEQFF. CDR3 bases: TGTGCCACCAGTGATATAGCGGGCCCCTACAATGAGCAGTTCTTC. The chain links TRBV24-1 to TRBJ2-1, with 7 bases lining up with TRBD2. Germline trimming cut 3 bases from V and 2 bases from J; bases unmatched to any gene: 3. The germline V gene has CDR1 KGHDR and CDR2 SFDVKD. CDR3 size: 15 residues.

This clone came up a few times. The chain has TRBV19 and TRBJ1-2; possible D gene TRBD1, 5 bases. CDR3 length: 15 amino acids. CDR1 LNHDA and CDR2 SQIVND come from the germline V gene (reference sequence). Trimming removed 3 bases from V and 8 bases from J, with 19 bases in between. The CDR3 coding sequence is TGTGCCAGTAGTATGACCAATGCAGGGCTCCGAGGCTACACCTTC. Amino acids: CASSMTNAGLRGYTF.